Below, 5 T cell receptor beta chains from the same sample are listed, as sequenced in a study of post-analysis software for immune sequencing data. Study-level results: About five TRBV segments appeared more often in patients than in controls, and TRBV5-6, TRBV5-1 and TRBV20-1 were among these.

Their antigens are not known. Unique molecular identifiers were carried by the TCR beta cDNA libraries. TCRdb re-called the PCR reads through MiXCR, storing one row per CDR3 protein. The data show fewer than 850,000 distinct CDR3 sequences, about 32% seen once. Sequencing input: blood. These receptor sequences come from a girl aged 10 to 17 with multiple sclerosis.

The rearrangement joins TRBV7-2 to TRBJ1-5; D is unresolved. Trimming pared 1 base from V and 5 bases from J, leaving 15 bases between. This CDR3 is 16 amino acids long. Germline CDR1 and CDR2: SGHTA and FQGNSA. The CDR3 region has the DNA TGTGCCAGCAGCTTAGAAACGGCAACTGTGCATCAGCCCCAGCATTTT. Translation gives CASSLETATVHQPQHF.

In its sample, this clonotype was seen once. Relative to the germline gene, one junction end is altered; a read error may explain this. J is TRBJ2-7 and V is TRBV7-9; TRBD2 matches at 12 bases. This CDR3 has 15 residues. Germline assignment: CDR1 SEHNR and CDR2 FQNEAQ (reference sequence). CDR3 DNA sequence: TGTACCAGCAGCCAGACTAGCGGGGGATCCTACGAGCAGTACTTC. This gives the protein CTSSQTSGGSYEQYF.

The chain recombines TRBV12-3 or TRBV12-4 with TRBJ1-1; D gene unclear. Trimming shortened V by 7 bases and J by 3 bases, and 12 bases separated the two germline ends. This CDR3 has 13 amino acids. The CDR3 nucleotides read TGTGCCAGCACTCCGGACGGTGACACTGAAGCTTTCTTT. This sequence encodes CASTPDGDTEAFF.

The chain couples TRBV3-1 to TRBJ2-1, with D perhaps matching TRBD2 (6 bases). V lost 4 bases and J lost 0, with 16 bases in between. The CDR3 loop spans 17 amino acids. The germline V gene has CDR1 LGHDT and CDR2 YNNKEL (reference sequence). The CDR3 bases are TGTGCCAGCAGCCTAAACCTAGCGTCCAGCTCCTACAATGAGCAGTTCTTC. The encoded protein is CASSLNLASSSYNEQFF.

This clonotype has only one observation. One junction end disagrees with the germline gene, perhaps due to a read error. The rearrangement links TRBV7-8 to TRBJ2-7, with D possibly TRBD1 on 5 matching bases. CDR3 length: 14 residues. Germline CDR1 reads SGHVS; CDR2 reads FQNEAQ. The CDR3 DNA reads as TGTGTCAGCAGCTTAACGATAGGGGCCTACGAGCAGTACTTC. This codes for CVSSLTIGAYEQYF.